Shown below are 23 T cell receptor beta chains from a single sample sequenced in a study of blood T cell repertoires in COVID-19. Only in-frame clones appear in the TCRdb table, and some are missing; sequencing was by immunoSEQ multiplex PCR. This table has 70,000 to 100,000 clones, around 89% appearing once. Sequenced: peripheral blood. The source is a woman older than 75 with active COVID-19.

The V call is TRBV27, the J call TRBJ2-1; 10 bases are shared with TRBD2. CDR3 length equals 17 residues. Trimming cost V 5 bases and J 5 bases; bases outside gene matches: 12. Germline V CDR1 and CDR2: MNHEY, SMNVEV (reference sequence). CDR3 DNA: TGTGCCAGCAGTGGAGGGCTAGCGGGAGTCTGGGACAATGAGCAGTTCTTC. It is translated as CASSGGLAGVWDNEQFF.

The CDR3 DNA reads TGCGCCAGCAGCCGTGGACTTCATCCCGGGGAGCTGTTTTTT. It yields the protein CASSRGLHPGELFF. The V gene is TRBV4-3, the J gene TRBJ2-2; TRBD2 is a possible D gene (5 bases). Between the trimmed V and J ends, which lost 4 bases and 6 bases, there was a span of 12 bases. Germline CDR1 is LGHNA and CDR2 is YSLEER. The CDR3 sequence is 14 residues long.

This clone was detected once. The V call is TRBV7-2, the J call TRBJ2-1; possibly TRBD1 for D (5 bases). This CDR3 has 13 residues. The ends were cut back, 3 bases at V and 4 bases at J, with 7 bases in the middle. CDR1 SGHTA and CDR2 FQGNSA come from the germline V gene. The CDR3: CASSFQGYNEQFF. The CDR3 bases are TGTGCCAGCAGCTTCCAGGGTTACAATGAGCAGTTCTTC.

V gene TRBV6-2 or TRBV6-3 combines with J gene TRBJ2-1; 10 bases line up with TRBD2. Germline V gene sequence: CDR1 MNHEY, CDR2 SVGEGT. V lost 5 bases, J lost 3 bases, and 7 bases stayed unmatched. CDR3 size: 16 residues. The CDR3 DNA reads as TGTGCCAGCAGTAGCTCTAGCGGGAGTTACTACAATGAGCAGTTCTTC. This sequence encodes CASSSSSGSYYNEQFF.

This chain uses TRBV21-1 with TRBJ2-3; the D segment call TRBD2 is taken from the table without a DNA check. TRBV21-1 counts as a pseudogene. The CDR3 loop spans 19 amino acids. CDR3 sequence (DNA): TGTGCCAGCAGCAACAGGGGCTATGCTAGCGGGAGGGCTGGAGATACGCAGTATTTT. It yields the protein CASSNRGYASGRAGDTQYF.

The chain joins TRBV7-3 to TRBJ2-1, with TRBD2 matching 10 bases. V gave up 2 bases and J gave up 9 bases; unmatched junction bases: 10. The CDR3 covers 16 residues. Germline V gene data show CDR1 as SGHTA and CDR2 as FQGTGA. CDR3 loop: CASSLGLAGVVGEQFF. As DNA, the CDR3 is TGTGCCAGCAGCTTAGGGCTAGCGGGAGTTGTTGGTGAGCAGTTCTTC.

This clone appeared a few times. This sequence joins TRBV29-1 and TRBJ2-2, with 10 positions matching TRBD1. Germline V gene lookup returns CDR1 SQVTM and CDR2 ANQGSEA. The CDR3 is 15 residues long. The junction had 8 bases not matched to a gene; V was cut back by 5 bases and J by 5 bases. The CDR3 sequence is CSVKKPGQGTGELFF. The CDR3 coding sequence is TGCAGCGTTAAAAAACCGGGACAGGGGACCGGGGAGCTGTTTTTT.

The chain recombines TRBV9 with TRBJ2-7, with 9 bases lining up with TRBD1. Germline V lookup: CDR1 SGDLS, CDR2 YYNGEE. This CDR3 comprises 15 residues. Trimming cost V 0 bases and J 6 bases; bases outside gene matches: 7. This CDR3 is CASSVGDRVGSEQYF. The CDR3 DNA reads TGTGCCAGCAGCGTAGGGGACAGGGTGGGATCCGAGCAGTACTTC. The full variable domain, rest sourced from reference TRBV9 and TRBJ2-7, is DSGVTQTPKHLITATGQRVTLRCSPRSGDLSVYWYQQSLDQGLQFLIQYYNGEERAKGNILERFSAQQFPDLHSELNLSSLELGDSALYFCASSVGDRVGSEQYFGPGTRLTVT.

The V call is TRBV5-4, the J call TRBJ2-7; D gene ambiguous. The ends were cut back, 4 bases at V and 5 bases at J, with 22 bases in the middle. The CDR3 sequence is 16 residues long. Germline values: CDR1 SGHNT, CDR2 YYREEE (reference sequence). The CDR3 sequence is CASSPPSRMGSHEQYF. Written as DNA, the CDR3 is TGTGCCAGCAGCCCCCCAAGTAGGATGGGCTCACACGAGCAGTACTTC.

The V call is TRBV7-8, the J call TRBJ2-5, with 8 bases that match TRBD2. The germline V gene has CDR1 SGHVS and CDR2 FQNEAQ. The CDR3 totals 14 residues. Trimming took 3 bases from V and 3 from J; bases not matched to a gene: 3. The CDR3 loop is CASSLTSAEETQYF. CDR3 nucleotides: TGTGCCAGCAGCTTGACTAGCGCCGAAGAGACCCAGTACTTC.

The chain recombines TRBV6-2 or TRBV6-3 with TRBJ2-7, with 10 bases matching TRBD2. V dropped 4 bases and J dropped 9; count of bases not matched to a gene: 12. This CDR3 comprises 15 residues. In germline, CDR1 is MNHEY, CDR2 SVGEGT. The CDR3 loop reads CASSSEAGGLRGQYF. In DNA form, the CDR3 reads TGTGCCAGCAGTTCCGAAGCGGGAGGGCTACGCGGGCAGTACTTC.

The chain employs TRBV28 and TRBJ1-1; D gene ambiguous. Germline CDR1 reads MDHEN; CDR2 reads SYDVKM. This CDR3 is 14 amino acids long. The V end lost 6 bases, the J end lost 7 bases, and 18 bases lay between the germline ends. The CDR3 DNA follows: TGTGCCAGCAGCCTCCTTCACAAGGAGGGTGAAGCTTTCTTT. Amino acids: CASSLLHKEGEAFF.

The genes are TRBV28 and TRBJ2-7, with a possible D match to TRBD1 (5 bases). Per the germline V gene, CDR1 is MDHEN and CDR2 is SYDVKM. V dropped 1 base and J dropped 1 base, with 11 bases sitting between them. CDR3 length: 15 amino acids. The CDR3, as DNA: TGTGCCAGCAGTTTATTGGTTAGGGGATCCTACGAGCAGTACTTC. This sequence encodes CASSLLVRGSYEQYF.

This chain joins TRBV27 and TRBJ1-3; TRBD1 aligns across 10 bases. Unmatched junction bases numbered 5, after V lost 3 bases and J lost 0 bases. This CDR3 spans 17 amino acids. CDR1 is MNHEY, CDR2 SMNVEV, per germline (reference sequence). The CDR3 loop is CASSFSGQGLSGNTIYF. The CDR3 DNA sequence: TGTGCCAGCAGTTTTTCGGGACAGGGGCTCTCTGGAAACACCATATATTTT.

This chain connects TRBV7-8 to TRBJ2-1; 7 nucleotides line up with TRBD1. There are 18 residues in the CDR3. J lost 4 bases, V lost 5 bases, and 17 bases had no gene match. The germline CDR1 and CDR2 sequences are SGHVS and FQNEAQ. The CDR3 nucleotides read TGTGCCAGCAGCCCCCTCGGGGCTAGACAGGGTTTATACAATGAGCAGTTCTTC. Amino acid sequence: CASSPLGARQGLYNEQFF.

The V call is TRBV7-3, the J call TRBJ2-7; D possibly corresponds to TRBD1 (5 bases). With 3 bases removed from V and 3 bases from J, the gap between germline ends came to 21 bases. Germline V lookup: CDR1 SGHTA, CDR2 FQGTGA. This CDR3 has 17 amino acids. The CDR3 loop reads CASSLARVNRFLYEQYF. In nucleotides, the CDR3 is TGTGCCAGCAGCTTGGCTAGGGTTAACAGGTTCCTCTACGAGCAGTACTTC.

V usage is TRBV7-2 and J usage is TRBJ2-7; TRBD2 agrees at 8 bases. The CDR3 has 15 residues. V gave up 5 bases and J gave up 6 bases; unmatched junction bases: 12. Germline lookup yields CDR1 SGHTA and CDR2 FQGNSA. The CDR3 spells CASSQTGTRGGEQYF. The DNA of the CDR3 is TGTGCCAGCAGCCAGACCGGGACTAGGGGTGGCGAGCAGTACTTC.

The chain uses TRBV3-1 (or the pseudogene TRBV3-2) and TRBJ2-7, with 11 bases that match TRBD2. The length of the CDR3 is 14 residues. Germline CDR1 is LGHDT and CDR2 is YNNKEL (reference sequence). J was trimmed by 7 bases and V by 3 bases; bases with no gene match: 5. The CDR3 sequence: CASSHTSGSYEQYF. DNA of the CDR3: TGTGCCAGCAGCCATACTAGCGGGAGTTATGAGCAGTACTTC.

The chain is built from TRBV12-3 or TRBV12-4 and TRBJ2-5; the D is unclear. V was trimmed by 3 bases and J by 1 base, leaving 6 bases between them. The CDR3 is 13 residues long. The CDR3 reads CASSFGGQETQYF. DNA of the CDR3: TGTGCCAGCAGTTTTGGCGGCCAAGAGACCCAGTACTTC.

This chain connects TRBV19 to TRBJ2-1; 12 bases agree with TRBD2. Germline CDR1 LNHDA, CDR2 SQIVND (reference sequence). With V trimmed by 2 bases and J by 6 bases, 5 bases remained unmatched. The CDR3 has 16 residues. Here the CDR3 reads CASSIPGLAGTNEQFF. The CDR3 nucleotides read TGTGCCAGTAGTATACCGGGACTAGCGGGCACCAATGAGCAGTTCTTC.

The chain combines TRBV3-1 (or the pseudogene TRBV3-2) with TRBJ2-1; 7 bases map to TRBD1. After removal of 0 bases from V and 6 bases from J, the junction contained 2 bases not matched to a gene. The CDR3 loop spans 14 amino acids. CDR1 is LGHDT, CDR2 YNNKEL, per germline (reference sequence). This CDR3 reads CASSQDNRGNEQFF. The CDR3 DNA reads as TGTGCCAGCAGCCAAGATAACAGGGGCAATGAGCAGTTCTTC.

For the CDR3, the DNA is TGTGCCAGCTCACCAATAGGTACGCGGAGGGTGGAGACCCAGTACTTC. Its protein is CASSPIGTRRVETQYF. The chain uses TRBV18 and TRBJ2-5; maybe TRBD2 (6 bases). Germline V gene lookup returns CDR1 KGHSH and CDR2 LQKENI. This CDR3 has 16 amino acids. V dropped 2 bases and J dropped 5 bases, with 18 bases sitting between them.

The rearrangement links TRBV6-6 to TRBJ2-1; 9 bases map to TRBD2. V lost 7 bases and J lost 5; bases outside the gene matches: 6. There are 14 residues in the CDR3. From germline, CDR1 is MNHNY and CDR2 SVGAGI (reference sequence). CDR3 DNA: TGTGCCAGCATCCCGCGGGAGGGTCACAATGAGCAGTTCTTC. It is translated as CASIPREGHNEQFF.